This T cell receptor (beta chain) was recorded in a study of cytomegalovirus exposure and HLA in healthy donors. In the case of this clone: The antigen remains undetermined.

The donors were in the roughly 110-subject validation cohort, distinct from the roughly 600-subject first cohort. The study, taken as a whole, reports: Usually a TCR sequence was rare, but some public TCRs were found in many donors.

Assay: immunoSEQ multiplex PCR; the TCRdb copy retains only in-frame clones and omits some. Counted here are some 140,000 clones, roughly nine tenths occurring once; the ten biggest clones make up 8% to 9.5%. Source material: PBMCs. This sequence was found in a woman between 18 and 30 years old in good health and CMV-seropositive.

The CDR3 protein is CASSFVEPPYEQYF. CDR3 DNA sequence: TGTGCCAGCAGCTTCGTAGAACCACCCTACGAGCAGTACTTC. V is TRBV5-8 and J is TRBJ2-7; D is ambiguous. This CDR3 has 14 amino acids. Looked up from germline, CDR1 is SGHTS and CDR2 is YDEGEE. Deletions cut 2 bases from V and 2 bases from J, with 11 bases between. The variable domain in full, completed from reference TRBV5-8 and TRBJ2-7, reads EAGVTQSPTHLIKTRGQQATLRCSPISGHTSVYWYQQALGLGLQFLLWYDEGEERNRGNFPPRFSGRQFPNYSSELNVNALELEDSALYLCASSFVEPPYEQYFGPGTRLTVT.